These 32 T cell receptor beta chains were all obtained from the same sample, sequenced in a study of PD-1 blockade in classical Hodgkin lymphoma. All patients experienced relapse after autologous stem cell transplantation, and brentuximab vedotin exposure was variable. TCRdb's table, derived via immunoSEQ multiplex PCR, lists solely in-frame clones and lacks some. Of over 90,000 clones listed, approximately 89% were seen once; the top ten hold about 11%. The source was peripheral blood mononuclear cells (PBMCs), collected before the second cycle of nivolumab. Receptors were obtained from a human donor with classical Hodgkin lymphoma.

The rearrangement joins TRBV4-1 to TRBJ2-5; D might be TRBD1 (6 bases). The germline V and J ends were trimmed by 4 bases and 7 bases, with 10 bases remaining between them. CDR1 MGHRA and CDR2 YSYEKL come from the germline V gene. This CDR3 region has 12 residues. The CDR3 is CASSPQGGTQYF. The CDR3 bases are TGCGCCAGCAGCCCCCAAGGGGGGACCCAGTACTTC.

The V call is TRBV5-5, the J call TRBJ1-5; D may be TRBD1 (5 bases). Looked up from germline, CDR1 is SGHKS and CDR2 is YYEKEE (reference sequence). The CDR3 length is 15 residues. V lost 2 bases, J lost 2 bases, and 11 bases lay in between. CDR3 nucleotide sequence: TGTGCCAGCAGCTTTAAGGGGATTGGCAATCAGCCCCAGCATTTT. Translation gives CASSFKGIGNQPQHF. Supplemented by reference TRBV5-5 and TRBJ1-5, the full variable domain reads DAGVTQSPTHLIKTRGQQVTLRCSPISGHKSVSWYQQVLGQGPQFIFQYYEKEERGRGNFPDRFSARQFPNYSSELNVNALLLGDSALYLCASSFKGIGNQPQHFGDGTRLSIL.

The rearrangement links TRBV4-1 to TRBJ1-6, with D tentatively TRBD1 (6 bases). Trimming removed 3 bases at V and 8 bases at J, with 20 bases between. Germline CDR1 reads MGHRA; CDR2 reads YSYEKL. CDR3 length: 17 amino acids. The CDR3 region is CASSHNQNRVWDSPLHF. The CDR3 DNA follows: TGCGCCAGCAGCCATAACCAGAACAGGGTCTGGGATTCACCCCTCCACTTT.

This clone was detected once. This chain uses TRBV5-8 with TRBJ2-5, with D tentatively TRBD1 or TRBD2 (6 bases each). V was shortened by 6 bases and J by 3 bases, with 15 bases between the two germline ends. Germline CDR1 and CDR2: SGHTS and YDEGEE. This CDR3 spans 14 amino acids. Here the CDR3 reads CASNPGGREETQYF. The CDR3 nucleotides read TGTGCCAGCAACCCCGGGGGCAGGGAAGAGACCCAGTACTTC.

The chain is built from TRBV7-2 and TRBJ1-4; possible D gene TRBD1, 6 bases. The CDR3 extends over 18 amino acids. CDR1 is SGHTA, CDR2 FQGNSA, per germline. V gave up 5 bases and J gave up 5 bases, with 24 bases separating them. The CDR3 DNA reads TGTGCCAGCAGCCTTATGGGGGGCCAGGTACAACTGAATGAAAAACTGTTTTTT. Encoded protein: CASSLMGGQVQLNEKLFF.

The chain uses TRBV7-9 and TRBJ1-1; no clear D. V shed 2 bases and J shed 4 bases, with 11 bases lying between them. The CDR3 spans 14 residues. Germline V gene sequence: CDR1 SEHNR, CDR2 FQNEAQ (reference sequence). The CDR3 here is CASSLKGWGTEAFF. The CDR3 DNA reads TGTGCCAGCAGCTTAAAGGGTTGGGGCACTGAAGCTTTCTTT.

The genes are TRBV10-3 and TRBJ2-7; D might be TRBD1 (6 bases). The CDR3 loop spans 11 amino acids. The V gene's germline CDR1 is ENHRY and CDR2 SYGVKD. Trimming removed 7 bases at V and 2 bases at J, with 6 bases between. In DNA, the CDR3 is TGTGCCATCAAGGGGGCCTACGAGCAGTACTTC. Protein sequence: CAIKGAYEQYF.

The chain carries TRBV28 and TRBJ2-5; 7 bases map to TRBD2. J gave up 5 bases and V 3 bases, and 6 bases lay outside the gene matches. Looked up from germline, CDR1 is MDHEN and CDR2 is SYDVKM. The CDR3 has 14 amino acids. The CDR3 is CASSFAGVRETQYF. CDR3 in DNA: TGTGCCAGCAGTTTTGCGGGAGTTCGGGAGACCCAGTACTTC.

As regards this clone: This same CDR3 is encoded by further DNA sequences in the sample. V gene TRBV4-1 combines with J gene TRBJ2-7; D may be TRBD2 (5 bases). V lost 1 base and J lost 3, with 13 bases in between. Germline V lookup: CDR1 MGHRA, CDR2 YSYEKL. The CDR3 runs 15 residues. The CDR3: CASSQGPSGGYEQYF. The DNA for the CDR3 is TGCGCCAGCAGCCAAGGTCCCAGCGGTGGCTACGAGCAGTACTTC.

The rearrangement links TRBV7-9 to TRBJ1-4; D might be TRBD1 (6 bases). The length of the CDR3 is 16 residues. V lost 5 bases, J lost 10 bases, and 23 bases lay in between. Germline CDR1 is SEHNR and CDR2 is FQNEAQ (reference sequence). The CDR3 protein is CASSHQGGAENRKLFF. The CDR3 DNA follows: TGTGCCAGCAGCCATCAAGGGGGGGCAGAAAATCGAAAACTGTTTTTT.

This clone was seen just once. This rearrangement joins TRBV28 to TRBJ1-4; 10 bases map to TRBD1. The V and J ends lost 7 bases and 4 bases, in that order; junction bases with no gene match: 15. Per the germline V gene, CDR1 is MDHEN and CDR2 is SYDVKM. CDR3 size: 18 residues. This chain's CDR3 is CASTVTGGFTNRNEKLFF. The CDR3 DNA follows: TGTGCCAGCACCGTGACAGGGGGCTTCACTAATCGTAATGAAAAACTGTTTTTT.

The chain employs TRBV5-1 and TRBJ2-7; TRBD1 is a possible D gene (6 bases). CDR1 and CDR2 from the germline V gene are SGHRS and YFSETQ. CDR3 length: 13 residues. Between the trimmed V and J ends, which lost 5 bases and 2 bases, there was a span of 11 bases. Written as DNA, the CDR3 is TGCGCCAGCAGACGGGACACGCCCTACGAGCAGTACTTC. Translation: CASRRDTPYEQYF.

The V call is TRBV27, the J call TRBJ2-1, with D maybe TRBD2 (6 bases). Germline V gene sequence: CDR1 MNHEY, CDR2 SMNVEV (reference sequence). Trimming left V 2 bases short and J 7 bases short, with 15 bases between. The CDR3 has 15 residues. CDR3 in amino acids: CASSLGLPIGNEQFF. CDR3 DNA sequence: TGTGCCAGCAGTTTAGGACTACCCATTGGGAATGAGCAGTTCTTC.

This chain links TRBV29-1 with TRBJ2-1, with TRBD1 as a possible D gene (6 bases). Germline assignment: CDR1 SQVTM and CDR2 ANQGSEA. Between the trimmed V and J ends, which lost 5 bases and 9 bases, there was a span of 14 bases. CDR3 length equals 12 residues. The CDR3 DNA reads TGCAGCGTTCCCACAGGGAAAGGTGAGCAGTTCTTC. Translating it yields CSVPTGKGEQFF.

The rearrangement uses TRBV5-4 and TRBJ2-7, with 10 nucleotides matching TRBD2. Germline CDR1 reads SGHNT; CDR2 reads YYREEE (reference sequence). V dropped 0 bases and J dropped 6; count of bases not matched to a gene: 3. The CDR3 length is 14 residues. CDR3 residues: CASSLAGTSVEQYF. The CDR3 nucleotides are TGTGCCAGCAGCTTGGCCGGGACTAGCGTCGAGCAGTACTTC.

This clone was seen more than once but under ten times. The same CDR3 is also encoded by other DNA sequences in this sample. This chain connects TRBV2 to TRBJ1-5; no firm D call. The germline V gene has CDR1 SNHLY and CDR2 FYNNEI. Trimming shortened V by 1 base and J by 7 bases, and 11 bases separated the two germline ends. CDR3 length equals 14 residues. CDR3 bases: TGTGCCAGCAGTGAAGTTCCGGGCGGCCAGCCCCAGCATTTT. It is translated as CASSEVPGGQPQHF.

J is TRBJ2-2 and V is TRBV4-1; TRBD2 agrees at 11 bases. This CDR3 spans 19 amino acids. Germline V gene data show CDR1 as MGHRA and CDR2 as YSYEKL. The V gene end was trimmed by 4 bases and the J gene end by 0 bases; junction bases not matched to a gene: 10. The DNA for the CDR3 is TGCGCCAGCAGCCTCACCGGGACTAGCGGTTACGCGAACACCGGGGAGCTGTTTTTT. Translating gives CASSLTGTSGYANTGELFF.

V usage is TRBV2 and J usage is TRBJ1-4; 7 bases match TRBD1. The germline gives CDR1 SNHLY, CDR2 FYNNEI. The CDR3 is 14 residues long. V was pared by 3 bases and J by 7 bases, with 5 bases of the junction left unmatched. The CDR3 sequence: CASSEGQQFEKLFF. CDR3 coding DNA: TGTGCCAGCAGTGAGGGACAGCAGTTTGAAAAACTGTTTTTT.

This clone was picked up many times. This chain joins TRBV7-2 and TRBJ1-1; D is undetermined. The CDR3 totals 15 residues. CDR1 is SGHTA, CDR2 FQGNSA, per germline. The V and J ends lost 1 base and 1 base respectively, with 10 bases between them. The CDR3, as DNA: TGTGCCAGCAGCTTAGGAGTGACGAGGAACACTGAAGCTTTCTTT. This encodes CASSLGVTRNTEAFF.

This clone showed up many times. The chain carries TRBV14 and TRBJ1-2; D gene uncertain. The CDR3 extends over 14 amino acids. CDR1 SGHDN and CDR2 FVKESK come from the germline V gene. V was pared by 0 bases and J by 4 bases, with 9 bases between. The CDR3 region is CASSQDGRGYGYTF. CDR3 sequence (DNA): TGTGCCAGCAGCCAAGACGGTCGGGGCTATGGCTACACCTTC.

This clone was recorded a few times. This chain links TRBV14 with TRBJ1-1; the D gene is possibly TRBD1 (6 bases). The germline V gene has CDR1 SGHDN and CDR2 FVKESK. V lost 0 bases and J 1 base, leaving 9 bases between the germline ends. The CDR3 is made up of 15 amino acids. As DNA, the CDR3 is TGTGCCAGCAGCCAAGAGGGCAGGGGGAACACTGAAGCTTTCTTT. The encoded protein is CASSQEGRGNTEAFF.

This chain links TRBV27 with TRBJ1-5, with a possible D match to TRBD1 (5 bases). Per the germline V gene, CDR1 is MNHEY and CDR2 is SMNVEV (reference sequence). The CDR3 spans 16 residues. V lost 0 bases to trimming and J lost 0 bases, with 9 bases between them. The CDR3 is CASSLSGGGSNQPQHF. CDR3 bases: TGTGCCAGCAGTTTATCTGGGGGGGGTAGCAATCAGCCCCAGCATTTT.

The genes are TRBV6-6 and TRBJ1-1; unclear D gene. There are 16 residues in the CDR3. V lost 2 bases and J 3 bases, leaving 16 bases between the germline ends. CDR1 and CDR2 (germline): MNHNY, SVGAGI (reference sequence). The CDR3 sequence is CASSYPPGSLDTEAFF. The CDR3 DNA is TGTGCCAGCAGTTACCCACCGGGCAGCCTTGACACTGAAGCTTTCTTT.

The rearrangement uses TRBV27 and TRBJ2-3, with 12 bases matching TRBD2. The length of the CDR3 is 20 residues. V shed 0 bases, J shed 1 base, and the junction held 11 bases outside the gene matches. The germline V gene encodes CDR1 MNHEY and CDR2 SMNVEV (reference sequence). The CDR3 coding sequence is TGTGCCAGCAGTTTATCCCCCCCCTTGCGACTAGCGGGGGGCACAGATACGCAGTATTTT. Translation: CASSLSPPLRLAGGTDTQYF.

In DNA, the CDR3 is TGCGCCAGCAGCCGCAGGGATCTCACAGATACGCAGTATTTT. Translated: CASSRRDLTDTQYF. The rearrangement uses TRBV4-1 and TRBJ2-3; D perhaps matches TRBD1 (5 bases). Trimming pared 4 bases from V and 2 bases from J, leaving 10 bases between. Germline-derived CDR1 and CDR2 are MGHRA and YSYEKL. This CDR3 region has 14 residues.

The chain recombines TRBV19 with TRBJ1-1; 7 nucleotides match TRBD1. Germline CDR1 LNHDA, CDR2 SQIVND (reference sequence). V lost 5 bases and J lost 5; bases outside the gene matches: 5. This CDR3 spans 13 amino acids. CDR3 sequence: CASSVQGGTEAFF. CDR3 DNA sequence: TGTGCCAGTAGTGTCCAGGGGGGAACTGAAGCTTTCTTT.

The chain employs TRBV7-2 and TRBJ2-3; 7 nucleotides align to TRBD1. The CDR3 sequence is 17 residues long. Looked up from germline, CDR1 is SGHTA and CDR2 is FQGNSA. V was clipped by 4 bases and J by 2 bases; unmatched bases: 12. CDR3 sequence (DNA): TGTGCCAGCAGCTACCATCCCGGGACAGAGTACACAGATACGCAGTATTTT. Residues: CASSYHPGTEYTDTQYF.

A few counts support this clone. The CDR3 sequence: CASKLSYEQYF. CDR3 coding DNA: TGCGCCAGCAAACTCTCCTACGAGCAGTACTTC. The genes are TRBV10-2 and TRBJ2-7; D ambiguous. CDR3 length: 11 residues. Trimming took 7 bases from V and 0 from J, leaving 4 bases between them. Per germline, CDR1 WSHSY and CDR2 SAAADI.

The chain links TRBV2 to TRBJ2-3; D is perhaps TRBD1 (5 bases). The CDR3 length is 14 residues. Trimming removed 7 bases from V and 10 bases from J, with 21 bases in between. Germline V lookup: CDR1 SNHLY, CDR2 FYNNEI. CDR3 region: CASTGRVRPYPQYF. The DNA of the CDR3 is TGTGCCAGCACTGGCAGGGTCCGACCTTATCCGCAGTATTTT. Together with reference TRBV2 and TRBJ2-3, the CDR3 gives the full variable domain: EPEVTQTPSHQVTQMGQEVILRCVPISNHLYFYWYRQILGQKVEFLVSFYNNEISEKSEIFDDQFSVERPDGSNFTLKIRSTKLEDSAMYFCASTGRVRPYPQYFGPGTRLTVL.

This clone appeared a single time. The genes are TRBV28 and TRBJ2-3; the match to TRBD2 covers 10 bases. Unmatched junction bases numbered 5, after V lost 6 bases and J lost 5 bases. CDR3 size: 14 residues. Germline CDR1 and CDR2: MDHEN and SYDVKM. The CDR3 nucleotides read TGTGCCAGCAGCCGGAGCGGGAGGGAAGATACGCAGTATTTT. This encodes CASSRSGREDTQYF.

This rearrangement joins TRBV7-2 to TRBJ1-5, with 7 positions matching TRBD1. Trimming removed 1 base from V and 3 bases from J; junction bases left unmatched: 3. CDR1 is SGHTA, CDR2 FQGNSA, per germline. The length of the CDR3 is 15 residues. The CDR3 region has the DNA TGTGCCAGCAGCTTAGTACAGGGGCTCAATCAGCCCCAGCATTTT. Encoded protein: CASSLVQGLNQPQHF. The variable domain in full, with the rest retrieved from reference TRBV7-2 and TRBJ1-5, is GAGVSQSPSNKVTEKGKDVELRCDPISGHTALYWYRQSLGQGLEFLIYFQGNSAPDKSGLPSDRFSAERTGGSVSTLTIQRTQQEDSAVYLCASSLVQGLNQPQHFGDGTRLSIL.

The gene calls are TRBV5-1 and TRBJ1-1; the D is unclear. The CDR3 length is 12 residues. With 6 bases removed from V and 2 bases from J, the gap between germline ends came to 8 bases. Germline V gene data show CDR1 as SGHRS and CDR2 as YFSETQ. The CDR3 nucleotides are TGCGCCAGCAACCTGGACAACACTGAAGCTTTCTTT. It codes for CASNLDNTEAFF.